This T cell receptor (beta chain) derives from a study of vaccination and CD4 T cells after COVID-19. Treatment specified: approximately nine-day PBMC culture with coronavirus spike peptide pools or control peptides (ViraFEST assay). Sequencing of cultured CD4+ T cell DNA used the Oncomine TCR Beta short-read assay. Each CDR3 protein is one row after TCRdb ran MiXCR on the PCR reads. Altogether about 24,000 distinct CDR3 sequences are present, 60% being singletons, with the ten largest covering about 14%. In the case of this clonotype: Its antigen is unknown.

Losses at the gene ends were 1 base for V and 7 bases for J; bases not matched to a gene: 8. CDR3 length equals 15 residues. Looked up from germline, CDR1 is DFQATT and CDR2 is SNEGSKA (reference sequence). This receptor was taken from a human donor who received a COVID-19 vaccine. Sequences were derived from CD4+ T cells from blood, cultured in vitro, sampled after SARS-CoV-2 vaccination. The chain employs TRBV20-1 and TRBJ2-1, with 9 bases aligning to TRBD2. The CDR3: CSARGGRGGRNEQFF. In DNA form, the CDR3 reads TGCAGTGCTAGAGGGGGGCGGGGGGGGAGAAATGAGCAGTTCTTC.